Below, 17 T cell receptor beta chains from the same sample are listed, as sequenced in a study of identical twins. MiXCR was run by TCRdb on the 5' RACE reads, yielding one entry per CDR3 protein. The sample gives about 160,000 distinct CDR3 sequences, approximately 3.5% of which show up once; around 8% is in the top ten. The sequenced sample was memory T cells sorted from blood. The source is a man aged 18 to 29 in good health.

This clonotype was seen repeatedly, ten times or more. One junction end disagrees with the germline gene, perhaps due to a read error. The chain's CDR3 is CATSRDYFRAFF. In DNA, the CDR3 is TGTGCCACCAGCAGAGATTATTTCCGGGCATTCTTC. The V call is TRBV15, the J call TRBJ2-7, with unresolved D. The germline V gene encodes CDR1 LNHNV and CDR2 YYDKDF (reference sequence). CDR3 size: 12 residues.

This clonotype was seen ten or more times. The rearrangement links TRBV20-1 to TRBJ2-7; D gene uncertain. V was cut by 2 bases and J by 3 bases, with 11 bases left in between. Germline V gene lookup returns CDR1 DFQATT and CDR2 SNEGSKA (reference sequence). The CDR3 is made up of 13 amino acids. The CDR3 loop is CSARYYASYEQYV. The CDR3 DNA sequence: TGCAGTGCTAGATATTACGCTAGCTACGAGCAGTACGTC.

This clonotype was found many times. The genes are TRBV12-3 or TRBV12-4 and TRBJ2-1, with 9 bases fitting TRBD2. This CDR3 comprises 14 residues. Trimming cost V 3 bases and J 8 bases; bases outside gene matches: 5. CDR3 residues: CASSFSGSYDEQFF. DNA for the CDR3: TGTGCCAGCAGTTTTAGCGGGAGTTATGATGAGCAGTTCTTC.

This clonotype has a count of ten or more. This rearrangement joins TRBV27 to TRBJ2-5, with 10 bases identical to TRBD2. The CDR3 extends over 14 amino acids. Germline values: CDR1 MNHEY, CDR2 SMNVEV (reference sequence). J lost 2 bases, V lost 5 bases, and 2 bases had no gene match. CDR3 in DNA: TGTGCCAGCAGTATACTAGCGGGGCAAGAGACCCAGTACTTC. Protein product: CASSILAGQETQYF.

This clonotype was seen repeatedly, ten times or more. This chain links TRBV29-1 with TRBJ2-1; 13 nucleotides align to TRBD2. Per the germline V gene, CDR1 is SQVTM and CDR2 is ANQGSEA. Trimming removed 4 bases from V and 9 bases from J; junction bases left unmatched: 6. The length of the CDR3 is 14 residues. The DNA for the CDR3 is TGCAGCGTTGGTGGGACTAGCGGGACTATTGAGCAGTTCTTC. Its translation is CSVGGTSGTIEQFF.

In this sample, this clonotype turned up a few times. V and J are TRBV6-5 and TRBJ2-3; D is possibly TRBD2 (7 bases). Trimming removed 0 bases from V and 6 bases from J, with 16 bases in between. Germline V gene lookup returns CDR1 MNHEY and CDR2 SVGAGI. The CDR3 extends over 16 amino acids. Here the CDR3 DNA reads TGTGCCAGCAGTTACTCGCCGGGGGGCGCGGCCGATACGCAGTATTTT. Translating it yields CASSYSPGGAADTQYF.

This clonotype was detected many times. The rearrangement links TRBV24-1 to TRBJ1-2, with a weak D call TRBD1 (6 bases). This CDR3 is 13 amino acids long. Trimming removed 9 bases at V and 8 bases at J, with 18 bases between. In germline, CDR1 is KGHDR, CDR2 SFDVKD. The CDR3 DNA sequence: TGTGCCACCCGTGCGGGGGCCGAGACGGGCTACACCTTC. Protein: CATRAGAETGYTF.

In this sample, this clonotype turned up many times. V usage is TRBV30 and J usage is TRBJ1-5; unclear D gene. V dropped 6 bases and J dropped 3 bases, with 15 bases sitting between them. Germline assignment: CDR1 GTSNPN and CDR2 SVGIG (reference sequence). The CDR3 consists of 14 residues. The CDR3 coding sequence is TGTGCCTGCCAACCTTCAAGTATCAATCAGCCCCAGCATTTT. Its translation: CACQPSSINQPQHF.

In its sample, this clonotype was seen many times. The V call is TRBV4-2, the J call TRBJ2-7; D unclear. Germline V gives CDR1 LGHNA, CDR2 YNFKEQ. V lost 0 bases to trimming and J lost 2 bases, with 8 bases between them. This CDR3 has 14 amino acids. CDR3 DNA: TGTGCCAGCAGCCAAGATTACATCGCCTACGAGCAGTACTTC. Its protein is CASSQDYIAYEQYF.

This chain connects TRBV14 to TRBJ1-5; no clear D. CDR1 SGHDN and CDR2 FVKESK come from the germline V gene. Deletions cut 4 bases from V and 0 bases from J, with 10 bases between. The CDR3 contains 15 residues. CDR3 bases: TGTGCCAGCAGCCCTACCGGCCCTAGCAATCAGCCCCAGCATTTT. Protein: CASSPTGPSNQPQHF.

This clonotype has ten or more counts. This rearrangement joins TRBV12-3 or TRBV12-4 to TRBJ2-1; D perhaps matches TRBD1 (6 bases). The germline V and J ends were trimmed by 2 bases and 0 bases, with 17 bases remaining between them. The CDR3 has 18 amino acids. The CDR3 DNA is TGTGCCAGCAGTTTACGGCGAGGACAGTCCAGCTCCTACAATGAGCAGTTCTTC. Translated, it gives CASSLRRGQSSSYNEQFF.

This clonotype was seen at least ten times. The J gene is TRBJ2-5, the V gene TRBV6-1; 10 bases fit TRBD1. The CDR3 is 14 residues long. The junction had 4 bases not matched to a gene; V was cut back by 6 bases and J by 3 bases. Per the germline V gene, CDR1 is MNHNS and CDR2 is SASEGT. Here the CDR3 DNA reads TGTGCCAGCAGGTCGGGACAGGGGAAAGAGACCCAGTACTTC. This codes for CASRSGQGKETQYF.

This clonotype was recorded at least ten times. The rearrangement uses TRBV29-1 and TRBJ2-2; D call uncertain. The germline CDR1 and CDR2 sequences are SQVTM and ANQGSEA. The CDR3 totals 11 residues. V was cut by 7 bases and J by 3 bases, with 6 bases left in between. In DNA, the CDR3 is TGCAGCGGCCGAGACACCGGGGAGCTGTTTTTT. Translation gives CSGRDTGELFF.

This clonotype was observed at least ten times. This chain joins TRBV6-2 or TRBV6-3 and TRBJ2-1; 11 nucleotides match TRBD2. V gave up 6 bases and J gave up 5 bases; unmatched junction bases: 6. The germline V gene has CDR1 MNHEY and CDR2 SVGEGT. The CDR3 has 15 amino acids. The DNA of the CDR3 is TGTGCCAGCAGCCTACTAGCGGGAGAAAACAATGAGCAGTTCTTC. As protein: CASSLLAGENNEQFF.

This clonotype was counted at least ten times. The chain links TRBV24-1 to TRBJ1-2; D gene uncertain. The CDR3 sequence is 12 residues long. In germline, CDR1 is KGHDR, CDR2 SFDVKD. V was cut by 8 bases and J by 0 bases, with 6 bases left in between. The CDR3 DNA is TGTGCCACCAATGCACCTAACTATGGCTACACCTTC. Protein: CATNAPNYGYTF.

This clonotype came up many times. This CDR3 is CASKGVMVWEQYF. CDR3 DNA: TGTGCCAGCAAGGGTGTGATGGTGTGGGAGCAGTACTTC. The J gene is TRBJ2-7, the V gene TRBV27; no clear D gene. Germline values: CDR1 MNHEY, CDR2 SMNVEV (reference sequence). CDR3 length equals 13 residues. Trimming removed 7 bases from V and 7 bases from J, with 17 bases in between.

The chain joins TRBV11-2 to TRBJ2-2; perhaps TRBD2 as D (6 bases). Germline V gives CDR1 SGHAT, CDR2 FQNNGV. The CDR3 is 18 residues long. Between the trimmed V and J ends, which lost 0 bases and 4 bases, there was a span of 18 bases. The CDR3 DNA sequence: TGTGCCAGCAGCTTAGATCAGAGTGGCGGGGTACGCACCGGGGAGCTGTTTTTT. Its translation: CASSLDQSGGVRTGELFF.